This TCR beta chain was captured in a study of technical replicates of blood from four donors (dated by TCRdb to 2016 to 2017). The CDR3 has 13 amino acids, counting the end cysteine and phenylalanine. CDR3 DNA is the only sequence kept; it has 39 bases, read in frame from the first base. V and J lose 0 bases and 5 bases, and a span of 6 bases separates them. Reading the germline V gene gives CDR1 SGHDT and CDR2 YYEEEE. The library was built by means of the immunoSEQ multiplex PCR assay. The table comes from immuneACCESS by way of TCRdb, which keeps in-frame sequences with V and J called. Part of the clones is missing from these tables; in studies checked, under half for an unresolved V gene and the rest for unknown reasons. Across this sample there are tens of thousands of clones, with about 96% seen only once. The leading ten clones occupy more than 0.15% of the sample. Remarks on this clone: This clone's antigen is unknown. Base qualities are missing; no much larger clone stands one base away.

The sequence was obtained from a human donor in good health. The chain joins TRBV5-6 to TRBJ1-5; no D gene is confidently identified. Sequences were obtained from T cells isolated from PBMCs. The bases are TGTGCCAGCAGCTTGGGGGCTTATCAGCCCCAGCATTTT. This codes for CASSLGAYQPQHF.